This section outlines one T cell receptor (beta chain) sequence together with its context. Its antigen is unidentified. The time point: week 35, safety follow-up. Vaccination used 300 ug of mutant IDH1 20-mer peptide per dose, with topical imiquimod. Every donor had a new WHO grade 3 or 4 astrocytoma that was IDH1-mutant, with loss of nuclear ATRX. Here immunoSEQ multiplex PCR was the method, and the copy in TCRdb shows in-frame clones only, minus some. This table has fewer than 30,000 clones, around four fifths appearing once. The data derive from a study of a mutant IDH1 vaccine in newly diagnosed glioma. Looking at the study overall: Earlier care involved radiotherapy, temozolomide, or both, and the majority received both. V12 corresponded to week 35 and V13 to week 47. Study-wide points: In about 93% of patients, immune responses induced by the vaccine occurred.

The CDR3 has 15 amino acids. The germline V and J ends were trimmed by 3 bases and 3 bases, with 11 bases remaining between them. CDR1 is LNHDA and CDR2 is SQIVND in the germline V gene (reference sequence). The sequence was collected from a man younger than 40 with glioma. The rearrangement links TRBV19 to TRBJ1-4, with D perhaps TRBD1 (5 bases). The sequencing here drew on PBMCs, taken from a glioma patient whose treatment included an IDH1 peptide vaccine. The CDR3 sequence is CASSMGGSANEKLFF. CDR3 nucleotide sequence: TGTGCCAGTAGTATGGGGGGATCGGCTAATGAAAAACTGTTTTTT.